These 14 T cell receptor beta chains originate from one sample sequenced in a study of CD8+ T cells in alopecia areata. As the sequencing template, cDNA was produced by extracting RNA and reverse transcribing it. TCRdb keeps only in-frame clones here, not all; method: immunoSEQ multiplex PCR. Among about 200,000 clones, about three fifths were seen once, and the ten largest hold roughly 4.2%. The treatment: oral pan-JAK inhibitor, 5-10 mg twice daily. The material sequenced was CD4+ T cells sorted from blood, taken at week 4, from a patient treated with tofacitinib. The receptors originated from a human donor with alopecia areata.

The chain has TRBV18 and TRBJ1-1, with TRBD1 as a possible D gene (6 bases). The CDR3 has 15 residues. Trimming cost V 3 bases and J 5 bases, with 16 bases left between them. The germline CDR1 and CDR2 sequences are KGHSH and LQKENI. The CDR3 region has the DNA TGTGCCAGCTCACCTCAACGGACAGAAACGACTGAAGCTTTCTTT. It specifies CASSPQRTETTEAFF.

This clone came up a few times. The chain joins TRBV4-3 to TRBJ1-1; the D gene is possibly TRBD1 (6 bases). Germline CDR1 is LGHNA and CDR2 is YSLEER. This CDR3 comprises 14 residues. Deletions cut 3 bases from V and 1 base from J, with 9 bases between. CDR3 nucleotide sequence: TGCGCCAGCAGCCAGGGACAAACGAACACTGAAGCTTTCTTT. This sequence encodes CASSQGQTNTEAFF.

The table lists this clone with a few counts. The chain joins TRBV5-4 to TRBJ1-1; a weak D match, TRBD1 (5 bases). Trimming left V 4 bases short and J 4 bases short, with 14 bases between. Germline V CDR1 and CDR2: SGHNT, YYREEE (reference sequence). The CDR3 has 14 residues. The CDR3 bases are TGTGCCAGCAGCCCCCGACAGTTAGGCACTGAAGCTTTCTTT. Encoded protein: CASSPRQLGTEAFF.

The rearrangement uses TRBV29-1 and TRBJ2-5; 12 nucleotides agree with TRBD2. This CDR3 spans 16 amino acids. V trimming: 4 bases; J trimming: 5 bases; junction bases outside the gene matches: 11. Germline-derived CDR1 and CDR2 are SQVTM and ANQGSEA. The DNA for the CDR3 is TGCAGCGTTGTAGGGCTAGCGGGGGGGCCGGCGGAGACCCAGTACTTC. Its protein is CSVVGLAGGPAETQYF. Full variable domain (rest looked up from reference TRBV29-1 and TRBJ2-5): SAVISQKPSRDICQRGTSLTIQCQVDSQVTMMFWYRQQPGQSLTLIATANQGSEATYESGFVIDKFPISRPNLTFSTLTVSNMSPEDSSIYLCSVVGLAGGPAETQYFGPGTRLLVL.

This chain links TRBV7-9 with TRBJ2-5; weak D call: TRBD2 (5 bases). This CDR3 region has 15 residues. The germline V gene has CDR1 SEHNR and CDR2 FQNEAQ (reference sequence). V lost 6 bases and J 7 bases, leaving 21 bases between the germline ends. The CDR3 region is CASSEAVHRSGTQYF. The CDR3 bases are TGTGCCAGCAGTGAAGCGGTCCACCGGTCGGGGACCCAGTACTTC.

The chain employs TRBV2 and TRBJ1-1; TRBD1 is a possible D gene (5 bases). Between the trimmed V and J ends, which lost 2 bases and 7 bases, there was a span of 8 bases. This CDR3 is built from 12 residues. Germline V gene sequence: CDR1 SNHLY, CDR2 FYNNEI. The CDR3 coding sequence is TGTGCCAGCAGTGAATGGGGCCATGAAGCTTTCTTT. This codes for CASSEWGHEAFF.

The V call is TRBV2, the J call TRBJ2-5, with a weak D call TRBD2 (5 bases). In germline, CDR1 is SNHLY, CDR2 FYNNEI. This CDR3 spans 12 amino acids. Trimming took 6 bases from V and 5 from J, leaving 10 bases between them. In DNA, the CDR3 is TGTGCCAGCAGGGGAGTTTTCGAGACCCAGTACTTC. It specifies CASRGVFETQYF. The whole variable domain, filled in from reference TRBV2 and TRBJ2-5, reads EPEVTQTPSHQVTQMGQEVILRCVPISNHLYFYWYRQILGQKVEFLVSFYNNEISEKSEIFDDQFSVERPDGSNFTLKIRSTKLEDSAMYFCASRGVFETQYFGPGTRLLVL.

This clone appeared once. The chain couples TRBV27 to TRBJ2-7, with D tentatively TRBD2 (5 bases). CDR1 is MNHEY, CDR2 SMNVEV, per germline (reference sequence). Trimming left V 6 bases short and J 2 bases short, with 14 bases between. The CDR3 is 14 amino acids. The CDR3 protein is CASSRTGITYEQYF. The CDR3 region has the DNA TGTGCCAGCAGCCGAACCGGGATAACCTACGAGCAGTACTTC.

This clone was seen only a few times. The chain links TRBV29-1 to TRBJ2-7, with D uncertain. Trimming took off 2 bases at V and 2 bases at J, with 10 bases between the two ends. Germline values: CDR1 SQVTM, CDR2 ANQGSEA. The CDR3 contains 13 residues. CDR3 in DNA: TGCAGCGTTGAAACATCCGCCACCTACGAGCAGTACTTC. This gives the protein CSVETSATYEQYF.

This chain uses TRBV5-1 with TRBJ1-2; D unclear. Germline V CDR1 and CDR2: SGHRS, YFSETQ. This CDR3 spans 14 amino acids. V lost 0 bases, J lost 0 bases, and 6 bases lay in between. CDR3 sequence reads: CASSLDGTNYGYTF. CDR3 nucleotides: TGCGCCAGCAGCTTGGATGGTACTAACTATGGCTACACCTTC.

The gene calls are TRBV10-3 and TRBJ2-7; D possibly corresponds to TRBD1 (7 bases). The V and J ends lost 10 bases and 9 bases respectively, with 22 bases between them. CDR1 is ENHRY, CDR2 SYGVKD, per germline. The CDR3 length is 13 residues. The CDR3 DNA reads TGTGCCACAGGAGGACAGGAGGGTTATGTGCAGTACTTC. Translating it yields CATGGQEGYVQYF.

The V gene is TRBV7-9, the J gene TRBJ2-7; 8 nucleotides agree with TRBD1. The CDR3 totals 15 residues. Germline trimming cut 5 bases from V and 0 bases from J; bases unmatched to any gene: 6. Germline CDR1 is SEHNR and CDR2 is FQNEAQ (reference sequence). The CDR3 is CASSHQGAYSYEQYF. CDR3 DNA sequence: TGTGCCAGCAGCCACCAGGGGGCCTACTCCTACGAGCAGTACTTC.

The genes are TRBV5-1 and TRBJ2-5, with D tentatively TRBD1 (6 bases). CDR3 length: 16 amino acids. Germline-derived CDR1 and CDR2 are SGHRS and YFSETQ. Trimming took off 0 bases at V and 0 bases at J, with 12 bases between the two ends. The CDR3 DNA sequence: TGCGCCAGCAGCTTGGTGGGCAGGGGATACCAAGAGACCCAGTACTTC. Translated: CASSLVGRGYQETQYF.

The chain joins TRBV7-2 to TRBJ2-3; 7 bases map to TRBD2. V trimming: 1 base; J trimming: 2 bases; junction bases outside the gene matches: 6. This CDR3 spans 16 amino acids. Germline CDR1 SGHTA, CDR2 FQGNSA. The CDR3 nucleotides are TGTGCCAGCAGCTTAGGAGCGGGGTATTACACAGATACGCAGTATTTT. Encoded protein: CASSLGAGYYTDTQYF.